The clone carrying this TCR beta chain was found a few times. Its cognate antigen is unknown. The data stem from a study of post-analysis software for immune sequencing data. Study findings and constraints: Four or five TRBV segments, including TRBV5-6, TRBV5-1 and TRBV20-1, were more frequent in patients than controls.

The TCR beta cDNA libraries carried unique molecular identifiers. From the PCR reads, TCRdb called clonotypes with MiXCR, one entry per CDR3 protein. This table holds fewer than 850,000 distinct CDR3 sequences, just under 30% found once. V lost 5 bases and J 3 bases, leaving 5 bases between the germline ends. From germline, CDR1 is SQVTM and CDR2 ANQGSEA. CDR3 length: 11 residues. The chain couples TRBV29-1 to TRBJ2-1; D uncertain. The clonotype was recovered from a girl aged 5-17 years with multiple sclerosis. The sequenced sample was blood. The CDR3 bases are TGCAGCGTTTGGGTCTACAATGAGCAGTTCTTC. Translated, it gives CSVWVYNEQFF.